Listed below are T cell receptor beta chains from one sample, sequenced in a study of blood T cell repertoires in COVID-19. Repertoires were generated with immunoSEQ multiplex PCR, while TCRdb's copy carries only in-frame clones and drops some. The sample contains around 43,000 clones, roughly nine tenths of which appear only once. Sequenced: peripheral blood. The receptors stem from a human donor in a cohort sampled during active COVID-19. The CDR3 runs from the conserved cysteine through the conserved F or W. D genes are given only for firm matches. Clone size appears in some rows only: once, few, many, or a class for an expanded clone.

once	TRBV6-1	-	TRBJ1-5	17	TGTGCCAGCAGTGAATCGAGTTCAAGGACAGTCAATCAGCCCCAGCATTTT	CASSESSSRTVNQPQHF
-	TRBV4-1	TRBD1	TRBJ1-1	13	TGCGCCAGCAGGGGACAGCTGAACACTGAAGCTTTCTTT	CASRGQLNTEAFF
-	TRBV5-1	-	TRBJ2-5	15	TGCGCCAGCAGCCCTGGTCAAGGAGGGATCGGGACCCAGTACTTC	CASSPGQGGIGTQYF
medium-sized	TRBV4-1	-	TRBJ1-5	14	TGCGCCAGCAGCCAAGAAGGAGGGAATCAGCCCCAGCATTTT	CASSQEGGNQPQHF
once	TRBV5-1	TRBD1	TRBJ1-2	17	TGCGCCAGCAGCAGCAGTACAACAGGGGGGAGAATGGGTGGCTACACCTTC	CASSSSTTGGRMGGYTF
-	TRBV30	-	TRBJ1-6	13	TGTGCCTGGAGTCAGGGGTACAGTTCACCCCTCCACTTT	CAWSQGYSSPLHF
-	TRBV6-2/TRBV6-3	TRBD1	TRBJ1-5	17	TGTGCCAGCAGCCAAACCCTCAGGGGGCCGGGCAATCAGCCCCAGCATTTT	CASSQTLRGPGNQPQHF
-	TRBV11-3	-	TRBJ1-2	13	TGTGCCAGCAGCTTCGGGGAAAACTATGGCTACACCTTC	CASSFGENYGYTF
few	TRBV5-1	TRBD1	TRBJ1-6	16	TGCGCCAGCAGCACTCTTCCCGGGACAGATTATTCACCCCTCCACTTT	CASSTLPGTDYSPLHF
once	TRBV7-9	TRBD1	TRBJ1-2	16	TGTGCCAGCAGCTCCCGTAAGGACAGGGTGATCAGTGGCTACACCTTC	CASSSRKDRVISGYTF
-	TRBV9	-	TRBJ2-7	14	TGTGCCAGCACGACGGCGGGACTGGCCCGCGAGCAGTACTTC	CASTTAGLAREQYF
-	TRBV7-9	TRBD2	TRBJ2-7	14	TGTGCCAGCACCCCGGGACTAGACTCCTACGAGCAGTACTTC	CASTPGLDSYEQYF
few	TRBV2	-	TRBJ1-5	15	TGTGCCAGCAGTAGTTCCGGTTATAGCAATCAGCCCCAGCATTTT	CASSSSGYSNQPQHF
-	TRBV20-1	TRBD1	TRBJ1-4	14	TGCAGTGCTAGTAACAGGGGACGGGGGGAAAAACTGTTTTTT	CSASNRGRGEKLFF
-	TRBV6-5	TRBD1	TRBJ2-1	12	TGTGCCAGCAGTCCACAGGGGGTGGAGCAGTTCTTC	CASSPQGVEQFF
-	TRBV30	-	TRBJ2-7	15	TGTGCCTGGACCGTCGGGCAGGGCAGCTCCTACGAGCAGTACTTC	CAWTVGQGSSYEQYF
few	TRBV5-1	-	TRBJ2-1	15	TGCGCCAGCAGGTTGGACACAGAGAATTACAATGAGCAGTTCTTC	CASRLDTENYNEQFF
-	TRBV9	-	TRBJ2-7	16	TGTGCCAGCAGCCCCACTGGCGGAGCGCCATCCTACGAGCAGTACTTC	CASSPTGGAPSYEQYF
-	TRBV11-2	TRBD1	TRBJ2-1	15	TGTGCCAGCAGCTCAGGGACAGGGGGTTACAATGAGCAGTTCTTC	CASSSGTGGYNEQFF
-	TRBV7-7	TRBD2	TRBJ2-3	15	TGTGCCAGCAGCCGCGTAGCGGGCTCCACAGATACGCAGTATTTT	CASSRVAGSTDTQYF
once	TRBV14	-	TRBJ2-5	11	TGTGCCAGCAGCCAAGCTGAGACCCAGTACTTC	CASSQAETQYF
-	TRBV7-2	-	TRBJ2-4	16	TGTGCCAGCACCCGTGGGGGGGGCAAAGTCAAAAACATTCAGTACTTC	CASTRGGGKVKNIQYF
-	TRBV18	TRBD1	TRBJ1-5	16	TGTGCCAGCTCACCAGGACAGGGGTCCCTAGGTCAGCCCCAGCATTTT	CASSPGQGSLGQPQHF
-	TRBV15	-	TRBJ2-1	13	TGTGCCACCGGCGGGATCCTATACAATGAGCAGTTCTTC	CATGGILYNEQFF
-	TRBV29-1	-	TRBJ2-1	14	TGCAGCGTTGAACCGGGACGGAGGGCAGATGAGCAGTTCTTC	CSVEPGRRADEQFF
-	TRBV6-2/TRBV6-3	-	TRBJ2-6	15	TGTGCCAGCAGTCACCCTCAGGCAGGGGCCAACGTCCTGACTTTC	CASSHPQAGANVLTF
-	TRBV4-1	-	TRBJ2-4	15	TGCGCCAGCAGCCAAGAAGGCGGTAAATCGAACATTCAGTACTTC	CASSQEGGKSNIQYF
-	TRBV9	TRBD2	TRBJ2-3	14	TGTGCCAGCAGCGTAGTGGGTAGCGGGGATACGCAGTATTTT	CASSVVGSGDTQYF
-	TRBV4-2	-	TRBJ2-5	14	TGTGCCAGCAGCCAAGATCATTTCGCGGAGACCCAGTACTTC	CASSQDHFAETQYF
once	TRBV7-6	TRBD2	TRBJ2-7	14	TGTGCCAGCAGCTTAGGGTCGGGAGGCCGGGAGCAGTACTTC	CASSLGSGGREQYF
-	TRBV6-5	TRBD1	TRBJ1-2	14	TGTGCCAGCAGGAAACCGGACAGGGACTATGGCTACACCTTC	CASRKPDRDYGYTF
few	TRBV7-2	TRBD2	TRBJ2-1	15	TGTGCCAGCAGCTTAGGGCTCAGCGGGAGTGCTGAGCAGTTCTTC	CASSLGLSGSAEQFF
-	TRBV25-1	TRBD1	TRBJ2-7	15	TGTGCCAGCAGTCCCCAGGTAGGGGGCGACTACGAGCAGTACTTC	CASSPQVGGDYEQYF
-	TRBV6-5	-	TRBJ2-7	13	TGTGCCAGCAGTTACGACAACTCCTACGAGCAGTACTTC	CASSYDNSYEQYF
-	TRBV7-2	TRBD1	TRBJ2-2	17	TGTGCCAGCAGCCCGGCCGGGACAGACAAAAACACCGGGGAGCTGTTTTTT	CASSPAGTDKNTGELFF
-	TRBV18	-	TRBJ1-6	16	TGTGCCAGCTCTCCGACAGTTACCGGCCGTAATTCACCCCTCCACTTT	CASSPTVTGRNSPLHF
once	TRBV7-6	-	TRBJ2-7	16	TGTGCCAGCAGCGCCCGGGAGGGGGCTGTAAGCTACGAGCAGTACTTC	CASSAREGAVSYEQYF